Listed below are T cell receptor beta chains from one sample, sequenced in a study of CD8 T cells in seronegative destructive rheumatoid arthritis. Sequenced by immunoSEQ multiplex PCR; TCRdb stores in-frame clones only, minus some. Counted here are about 980 clones, 84% occurring once; the ten biggest clones make up approximately 21%. Sequencing was carried out using CD8+ T cells from blood. These receptor sequences come from an older woman with seronegative destructive rheumatoid arthritis. CDR3s include the opening cysteine and the closing phenylalanine or tryptophan. Size is stated for part of the rows, as once, few or many counts, or as a class when the clone is expanded.

size,V,CDR3
few,TRBV6-1,CASRTGGWGYTF
NA,TRBV29-1,CSAGQENTYNEQFF
NA,TRBV7-2,CASSFRGVNTEAFF
NA,TRBV6-1,CASQETSGDYNEQFF
NA,TRBV10-1,CASSEKQGATYNEQFF
NA,TRBV28,CAGGPPPDTPAYIEAFF
NA,TRBV28,CASSFWPYNSPLHF
NA,TRBV2,CASSNEWGANEKLFF
NA,TRBV4-2,CASSPGGYEQYF
once,TRBV29-1,CSVELPGLAGGRGWETQYF
NA,TRBV7-6,CASSPDQAGAINEQFF
NA,TRBV9,CASSVLGGANAQYF
NA,TRBV14,CASSSRDSPYEQYF
NA,TRBV29-1,CSVSGWSGRGTDTQYF
NA,TRBV6-1,CASSDRDWGPDTQYF
NA,TRBV15,CATSLRDRGPTDTQYF
NA,TRBV2,CASSLSWREGEVFTDTQYF
NA,TRBV7-9,CASSLGPGGPQETQYF
NA,TRBV9,CASSGTWTSGSPFYNEQFF
few,TRBV28,CASSPPRGKLFF